This T cell receptor (beta chain) was sequenced during a study of T cell responses to AZD1222 COVID-19 vaccine. Worth noting for this clone: The same CDR3 arises from other DNA sequences in this sample as well.

This CDR3 is 12 amino acids long. Germline V gene lookup returns CDR1 SGHRS and CDR2 YFSETQ. Trimming removed 0 bases from V and 3 bases from J, with 3 bases in between. The data were produced by immunoSEQ multiplex PCR, yet TCRdb's version contains in-frame clones alone and is incomplete. The table shows approximately 100,000 clones, with around 87% occurring only once. This receptor was identified in an adult who received the AZD1222 COVID-19 vaccine. This chain links TRBV5-1 with TRBJ1-2; D not certain. Sample: peripheral blood, taken 28 days after the second AZD1222 dose. DNA for the CDR3: TGCGCCAGCAGCTTGGGACACTATGGCTACACCTTC. Amino acids: CASSLGHYGYTF.